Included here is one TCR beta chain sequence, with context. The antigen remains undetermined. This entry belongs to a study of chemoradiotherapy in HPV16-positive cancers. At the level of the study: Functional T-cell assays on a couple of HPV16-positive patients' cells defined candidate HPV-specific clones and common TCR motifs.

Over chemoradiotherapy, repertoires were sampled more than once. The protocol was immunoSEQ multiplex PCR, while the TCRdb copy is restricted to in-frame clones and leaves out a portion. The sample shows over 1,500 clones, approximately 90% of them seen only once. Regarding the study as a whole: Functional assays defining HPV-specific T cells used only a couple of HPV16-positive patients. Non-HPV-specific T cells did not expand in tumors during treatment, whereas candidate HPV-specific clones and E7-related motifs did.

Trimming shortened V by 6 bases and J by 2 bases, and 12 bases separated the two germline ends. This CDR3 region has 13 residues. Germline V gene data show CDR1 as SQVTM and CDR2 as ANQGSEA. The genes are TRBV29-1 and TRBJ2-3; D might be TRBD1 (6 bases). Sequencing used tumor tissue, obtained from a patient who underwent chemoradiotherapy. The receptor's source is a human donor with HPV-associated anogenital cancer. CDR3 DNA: TGCAGCGTCCTTAGGGGGAACACAGATACGCAGTATTTT. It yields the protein CSVLRGNTDTQYF.